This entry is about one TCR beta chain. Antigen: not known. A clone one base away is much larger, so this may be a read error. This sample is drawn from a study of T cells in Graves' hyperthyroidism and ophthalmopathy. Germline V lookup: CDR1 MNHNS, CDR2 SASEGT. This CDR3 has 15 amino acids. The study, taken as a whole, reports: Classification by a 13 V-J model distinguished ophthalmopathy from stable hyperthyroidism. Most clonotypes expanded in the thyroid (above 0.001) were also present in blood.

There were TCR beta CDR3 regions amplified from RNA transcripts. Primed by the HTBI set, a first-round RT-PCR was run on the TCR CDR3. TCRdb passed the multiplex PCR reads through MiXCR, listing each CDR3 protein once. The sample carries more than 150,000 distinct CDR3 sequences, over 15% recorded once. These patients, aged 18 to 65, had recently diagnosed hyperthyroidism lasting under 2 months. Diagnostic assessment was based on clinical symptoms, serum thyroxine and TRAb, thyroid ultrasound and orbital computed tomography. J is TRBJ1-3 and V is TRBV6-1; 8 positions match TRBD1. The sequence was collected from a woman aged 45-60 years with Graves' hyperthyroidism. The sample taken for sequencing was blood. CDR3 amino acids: CASRGDRSSGNTICF. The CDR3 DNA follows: TGTGCCAGCAGGGGGGACAGGAGCTCTGGAAACACCATATGTTTT.